This T cell receptor (beta chain) was identified in a study of cytomegalovirus exposure and HLA in healthy donors. Study in general: The same platform was used for the 90 to 150 validation repertoires as for the approximately 630 first-cohort repertoires, as reported in a later analysis. Notes on the study in general: In vitro work confirmed that a few CMV-associated chains recognize CMV antigens. It was reportedly the case that the classifier diagnosed cytomegalovirus status with high specificity and sensitivity. Most TCR sequences were uncommon, yet certain public TCRs appeared in many donors.

As regards this clone: Its antigen is still unknown.

The germline gives CDR1 MGHDK, CDR2 SYGVNS. CDR3 length: 13 amino acids. Trimming pared 6 bases from V and 5 bases from J, leaving 13 bases between. Profiled with immunoSEQ multiplex PCR; TCRdb holds only in-frame clones, not every one. The sample includes about 250,000 clones, roughly 90% seen only once; the top ten take around 13%. Specimen: PBMCs. This sequence joins TRBV25-1 and TRBJ2-5, with a weak D call TRBD2 (5 bases). The TCR sequence derives from a man between 18 and 35 years old in good health and CMV-seropositive. The CDR3 coding sequence is TGTGCCAGCAGCCGGAGGACGGGGGAGACCCAGTACTTC. Amino acids: CASSRRTGETQYF.